Following are 31 T cell receptor beta chains from one sample sequenced in a study of blood T cell repertoires in COVID-19. Profiling relied on immunoSEQ multiplex PCR, and the TCRdb table lists in-frame clones only, not all of them. The sample records fewer than 350,000 clones, around 85% being singletons. The source material was peripheral blood. The receptors originated from a woman in her twenties or thirties who had recovered from COVID-19.

The V call is TRBV11-2, the J call TRBJ2-7, with a possible D match to TRBD1 (5 bases). Germline V CDR1 and CDR2: SGHAT, FQNNGV. The CDR3 covers 16 residues. The V end was cut by 4 bases, the J end by 0 bases, with 16 bases between. The CDR3, as DNA: TGTGCCAGCAGCTCGTACCAGGGTCGTAGCTCCTACGAGCAGTACTTC. This sequence encodes CASSSYQGRSSYEQYF.

The chain carries TRBV19 and TRBJ2-7; 10 nucleotides agree with TRBD2. The junction had 3 bases not matched to a gene; V was cut back by 1 base and J by 3 bases. CDR1 and CDR2 from the germline V gene are LNHDA and SQIVND (reference sequence). This CDR3 contains 15 residues. The CDR3 DNA reads as TGTGCCAGTAGTATAGGGACTAGCGGTTACTACGAGCAGTACTTC. It yields the protein CASSIGTSGYYEQYF.

This rearrangement joins TRBV6-5 to TRBJ2-1; D is perhaps TRBD1 (5 bases). The ends were cut back, 2 bases at V and 9 bases at J, with 5 bases in the middle. The CDR3 has 11 amino acids. Germline V gene data show CDR1 as MNHEY and CDR2 as SVGAGI. CDR3 in DNA: TGTGCCAGCAGTTACCAGGGTGAGCAGTTCTTC. Its protein is CASSYQGEQFF.

V gene TRBV18 combines with J gene TRBJ1-1; possible D gene TRBD1, 5 bases. Looked up from germline, CDR1 is KGHSH and CDR2 is LQKENI. The CDR3 loop spans 16 amino acids. V dropped 1 base and J dropped 0 bases, with 12 bases sitting between them. The CDR3 coding sequence is TGTGCCAGCTCACCACAGGGCAGGGCCATGAACACTGAAGCTTTCTTT. Its protein product is CASSPQGRAMNTEAFF.

The chain has TRBV3-1 (or the pseudogene TRBV3-2) and TRBJ2-3; the D gene is possibly TRBD2 (5 bases). The germline CDR1 and CDR2 sequences are LGHDT and YNNKEL (reference sequence). CDR3 size: 16 residues. V lost 1 base to trimming and J lost 0 bases, with 11 bases between them. CDR3 amino acids: CASSQVSPGSTDTQYF. In nucleotides, the CDR3 is TGTGCCAGCAGCCAAGTTAGCCCGGGGAGCACAGATACGCAGTATTTT.

The chain combines TRBV27 with TRBJ1-5, with a weak D call TRBD1 (5 bases). This CDR3 is 15 amino acids long. The V gene's germline CDR1 is MNHEY and CDR2 SMNVEV (reference sequence). Trimming stripped 4 bases from V and 1 base from J, with 11 bases between. CDR3 nucleotide sequence: TGTGCCAGCAGTTCTCTACAGGAAAGCAATCAGCCCCAGCATTTT. Translated: CASSSLQESNQPQHF.

The CDR3 here is CASSIPGDNSPLHF. CDR3 DNA: TGTGCCAGTAGTATACCCGGGGATAATTCACCCCTCCACTTT. The chain carries TRBV19 and TRBJ1-6, with D uncertain. Trimming stripped 2 bases from V and 5 bases from J, with 7 bases between. CDR1 is LNHDA, CDR2 SQIVND, per germline (reference sequence). CDR3 length equals 14 residues.

The rearrangement links TRBV27 to TRBJ1-6; D gene uncertain. Trimming left V 3 bases short and J 0 bases short, with 9 bases between. CDR1 is MNHEY, CDR2 SMNVEV, per germline (reference sequence). This CDR3 is 16 amino acids long. CDR3 DNA sequence: TGTGCCAGCAGTTTCTCCCGGAGCTCCTATAATTCACCCCTCCACTTT. It is translated as CASSFSRSSYNSPLHF.

V gene TRBV7-8 combines with J gene TRBJ2-6; TRBD1 matches at 9 bases. CDR3 size: 17 residues. CDR1 and CDR2 from the germline V gene are SGHVS and FQNEAQ. With V trimmed by 5 bases and J by 1 base, 6 bases remained unmatched. CDR3 region: CASSVQGAGSGANVLTF. CDR3 nucleotides: TGTGCCAGCAGCGTACAGGGGGCCGGGTCTGGGGCCAACGTCCTGACTTTC.

This clone has only one observation. This sequence joins TRBV5-6 and TRBJ2-2, with TRBD1 as a possible D gene (5 bases). The germline V and J ends were trimmed by 2 bases and 5 bases, with 19 bases remaining between them. The CDR3 is made up of 17 amino acids. Germline CDR1 reads SGHDT; CDR2 reads YYEEEE. CDR3 DNA sequence: TGTGCCAGCAGCTTACCGTTGGACACGGACGGAACCGGGGAGCTGTTTTTT. This gives the protein CASSLPLDTDGTGELFF.

The CDR3 is CAWSVVGVEQYF. The CDR3 DNA follows: TGTGCCTGGAGTGTTGTAGGGGTCGAGCAGTACTTC. This chain links TRBV30 with TRBJ2-7; perhaps TRBD1 as D (5 bases). CDR3 size: 12 residues. Looked up from germline, CDR1 is GTSNPN and CDR2 is SVGIG (reference sequence). V lost 0 bases, J lost 6 bases, and 9 bases lay in between.

This chain's CDR3 is CASSIGLAVSYEQYF. Written as DNA, the CDR3 is TGTGCCAGCAGCATCGGGCTAGCGGTCTCCTACGAGCAGTACTTC. V is TRBV27 and J is TRBJ2-7; the match to TRBD2 covers 7 bases. The trim removed 6 bases at V and 0 bases at J, leaving 8 bases unmatched. This CDR3 spans 15 amino acids. The germline V gene has CDR1 MNHEY and CDR2 SMNVEV (reference sequence).

The V call is TRBV12-3 or TRBV12-4, the J call TRBJ1-6; D gene uncertain. Trimming cost V 1 base and J 13 bases, with 5 bases left between them. The CDR3 length is 11 residues. DNA of the CDR3: TGTGCCAGCAGTTTAGGTACTCCCCTCCACTTT. Residues: CASSLGTPLHF.

This clone was counted between two and nine times. This chain links TRBV9 with TRBJ2-1; 7 bases fit TRBD2. J was trimmed by 3 bases and V by 3 bases; bases with no gene match: 3. Germline-derived CDR1 and CDR2 are SGDLS and YYNGEE. The CDR3 covers 14 residues. The CDR3 spells CASSAGTNYNEQFF. In DNA form, the CDR3 reads TGTGCCAGCAGCGCCGGGACTAACTACAATGAGCAGTTCTTC. Complete variable domain (other parts from reference TRBV9 and TRBJ2-1): DSGVTQTPKHLITATGQRVTLRCSPRSGDLSVYWYQQSLDQGLQFLIQYYNGEERAKGNILERFSAQQFPDLHSELNLSSLELGDSALYFCASSAGTNYNEQFFGPGTRLTVL.

This sequence joins TRBV27 and TRBJ1-2; TRBD1 matches at 7 bases. The germline CDR1 and CDR2 sequences are MNHEY and SMNVEV (reference sequence). This CDR3 has 17 residues. V lost 0 bases and J lost 5; bases outside the gene matches: 12. The CDR3 nucleotides read TGTGCCAGCAGTTTATCGTCTTCCCTTGGGACAGATTATGGCTACACCTTC. Its protein product is CASSLSSSLGTDYGYTF.

The chain links TRBV5-1 to TRBJ2-5; 7 positions agree with TRBD2. The CDR3 loop spans 15 amino acids. V gave up 5 bases and J gave up 1 base; unmatched junction bases: 8. The germline V gene has CDR1 SGHRS and CDR2 YFSETQ. In nucleotides, the CDR3 is TGCGCCAGCAGTCCCGCGGGGGACCCCCAAGAGACCCAGTACTTC. Residues: CASSPAGDPQETQYF.

The CDR3 DNA reads TGTGCCAGCTCACCACCGCTCAAGCGGGACGACACCGGGGAGCTGTTTTTT. Its translation: CASSPPLKRDDTGELFF. The V call is TRBV18, the J call TRBJ2-2; 7 bases fit TRBD2. There are 17 residues in the CDR3. The ends lost 0 bases at V and 3 bases at J; junction bases unmatched: 7. CDR1 and CDR2 (germline): KGHSH, LQKENI.

As for this clone: In the same sample, other DNA sequences code for this CDR3. This sequence joins TRBV18 and TRBJ2-7; 9 bases are shared with TRBD1. The ends lost 5 bases at V and 1 base at J; junction bases unmatched: 3. From germline, CDR1 is KGHSH and CDR2 LQKENI. The CDR3 is 14 residues long. CDR3 in DNA: TGTGCCAGCTCATCGGGGACAGGGTCCTACGAGCAGTACTTC. Its protein product is CASSSGTGSYEQYF.

V and J are TRBV19 and TRBJ2-3; TRBD1 agrees at 7 bases. The CDR3 covers 14 residues. Germline trimming cut 6 bases from V and 4 bases from J; bases unmatched to any gene: 7. Germline V gene sequence: CDR1 LNHDA, CDR2 SQIVND (reference sequence). The CDR3 DNA sequence: TGTGCCAGTAGCCCGGACAGGTGGTCAGATACGCAGTATTTT. Its protein is CASSPDRWSDTQYF.

The chain links TRBV5-6 to TRBJ1-2; the D is unclear. V lost 2 bases and J 1 base, leaving 6 bases between the germline ends. The CDR3 extends over 13 amino acids. Germline V gives CDR1 SGHDT, CDR2 YYEEEE. CDR3 bases: TGTGCCAGCAGCTTTCCCGGTAACTATGGCTACACCTTC. It translates to CASSFPGNYGYTF.

The chain combines TRBV5-6 with TRBJ1-4; D not resolved. Germline assignment: CDR1 SGHDT and CDR2 YYEEEE. V lost 0 bases and J 3 bases, leaving 12 bases between the germline ends. The CDR3 covers 16 residues. The CDR3 region has the DNA TGTGCCAGCAGCTTGGCCAGAGGTCCCCCTAATGAAAAACTGTTTTTT. Translated, it gives CASSLARGPPNEKLFF.

The V gene is TRBV6-6, the J gene TRBJ1-4; 7 bases match TRBD1. Germline V gene lookup returns CDR1 MNHNY and CDR2 SVGAGI (reference sequence). The CDR3 extends over 15 amino acids. Trimming at V came to 6 bases and at J to 0 bases, leaving 4 bases not matched to a gene. CDR3 coding DNA: TGTGCCAGCAGCTTCCAGGGGGCAACTAATGAAAAACTGTTTTTT. Encoded protein: CASSFQGATNEKLFF.

V is TRBV11-2 and J is TRBJ1-3, with 8 bases fitting TRBD1. J lost 4 bases, V lost 5 bases, and 10 bases had no gene match. Germline V lookup: CDR1 SGHAT, CDR2 FQNNGV. The CDR3 is 16 amino acids. The CDR3 protein is CASSLPDRAEGNTIYF. The CDR3 DNA sequence: TGTGCCAGCAGCCTCCCGGACAGGGCGGAGGGAAACACCATATATTTT.

The chain links TRBV5-6 to TRBJ1-5; TRBD1 might be the D (5 bases). The V end lost 0 bases, the J end lost 5 bases, and 12 bases lay between the germline ends. The CDR3 has 15 amino acids. The germline V gene has CDR1 SGHDT and CDR2 YYEEEE. CDR3 residues: CASSLEGQFDQPQHF. CDR3 in DNA: TGTGCCAGCAGCTTGGAGGGGCAGTTTGATCAGCCCCAGCATTTT.

The chain links TRBV24-1 to TRBJ2-5; no definite D call. This CDR3 has 13 residues. V shed 3 bases and J shed 4 bases, with 8 bases lying between them. CDR1 and CDR2 from the germline V gene are KGHDR and SFDVKD. Written as DNA, the CDR3 is TGTGCCACCAGTGATCCGGTCCGAGAGACCCAGTACTTC. Its protein is CATSDPVRETQYF.

The V gene is TRBV3-1 (or the pseudogene TRBV3-2), the J gene TRBJ1-3; a weak D match, TRBD1 (6 bases). Trimming removed 4 bases from V and 4 bases from J, with 17 bases in between. CDR3 length equals 16 residues. CDR1 and CDR2 (germline): LGHDT, YNNKEL (reference sequence). The CDR3 region has the DNA TGTGCCAGCAGCCCGCCCAGAACAGGGTTCGGAAACACCATATATTTT. It is translated as CASSPPRTGFGNTIYF.

This rearrangement joins TRBV11-2 to TRBJ1-3; perhaps TRBD1 as D (5 bases). CDR3 length: 18 amino acids. Trimming removed 0 bases from V and 0 bases from J, with 15 bases in between. Germline CDR1 is SGHAT and CDR2 is FQNNGV. CDR3 residues: CASSLDLPDSTSGNTIYF. CDR3 nucleotide sequence: TGTGCCAGCAGCTTAGATCTCCCTGACAGCACCTCTGGAAACACCATATATTTT.

The gene calls are TRBV11-2 and TRBJ2-5; D perhaps matches TRBD1 (5 bases). Per germline, CDR1 SGHAT and CDR2 FQNNGV. The CDR3 runs 12 residues. V was clipped by 3 bases and J by 3 bases, with 5 bases between them. The CDR3 loop is CASSFREETQYF. The CDR3 DNA sequence: TGTGCCAGCAGCTTCAGGGAAGAGACCCAGTACTTC. The variable domain in full, with the rest retrieved from reference TRBV11-2 and TRBJ2-5, is EAGVAQSPRYKIIEKRQSVAFWCNPISGHATLYWYQQILGQGPKLLIQFQNNGVVDDSQLPKDRFSAERLKGVDSTLKIQPAKLEDSAVYLCASSFREETQYFGPGTRLLVL.

This clone was observed once. The V call is TRBV18, the J call TRBJ2-3, with D unresolved. Germline CDR1 is KGHSH and CDR2 is LQKENI. V was shortened by 0 bases and J by 3 bases, with 10 bases between the two germline ends. The CDR3 sequence is 15 residues long. CDR3 sequence: CASSPPNGRTDTQYF. The DNA of the CDR3 is TGTGCCAGCTCACCACCAAATGGCAGAACAGATACGCAGTATTTT.

The chain links TRBV4-1 to TRBJ1-2; D might be TRBD1 (5 bases). Trimming shortened V by 5 bases and J by 3 bases, and 13 bases separated the two germline ends. The CDR3 covers 14 residues. Germline CDR1 MGHRA, CDR2 YSYEKL. The CDR3 protein is CASSWNQGDYGYTF. The CDR3 nucleotides are TGCGCCAGCAGCTGGAACCAGGGCGACTATGGCTACACCTTC.

The rearrangement uses TRBV5-1 and TRBJ2-5; 9 bases are a match to TRBD2. The J segment lost 3 bases and the V segment lost 0 bases, leaving 3 bases of the junction unmatched. Germline CDR1 reads SGHRS; CDR2 reads YFSETQ. This CDR3 has 15 amino acids. The CDR3 nucleotides are TGCGCCAGCAGCTTGGAGCGGGGGGCCGAAGAGACCCAGTACTTC. It is translated as CASSLERGAEETQYF. The full variable domain, its missing parts supplied by reference TRBV5-1 and TRBJ2-5, is KAGVTQTPRYLIKTRGQQVTLSCSPISGHRSVSWYQQTPGQGLQFLFEYFSETQRNKGNFPGRFSGRQFSNSRSEMNVSTLELGDSALYLCASSLERGAEETQYFGPGTRLLVL.